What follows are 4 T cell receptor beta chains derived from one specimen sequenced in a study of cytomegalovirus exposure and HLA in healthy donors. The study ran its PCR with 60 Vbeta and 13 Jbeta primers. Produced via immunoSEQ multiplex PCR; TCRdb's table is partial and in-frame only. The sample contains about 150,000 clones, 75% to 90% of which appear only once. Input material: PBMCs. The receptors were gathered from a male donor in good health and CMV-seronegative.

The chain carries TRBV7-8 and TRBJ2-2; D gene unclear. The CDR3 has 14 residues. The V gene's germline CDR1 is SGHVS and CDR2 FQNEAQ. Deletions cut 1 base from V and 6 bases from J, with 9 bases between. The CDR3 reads CASSLDDLAGELFF. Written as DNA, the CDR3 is TGTGCCAGCAGCTTAGATGATTTAGCCGGGGAGCTGTTTTTT.

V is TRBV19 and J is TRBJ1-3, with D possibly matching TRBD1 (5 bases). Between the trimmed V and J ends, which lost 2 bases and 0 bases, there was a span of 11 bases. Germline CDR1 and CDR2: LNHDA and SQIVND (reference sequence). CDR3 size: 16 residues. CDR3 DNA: TGTGCCAGTAGTATACGGCAGGGTGGCTCTGGAAACACCATATATTTT. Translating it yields CASSIRQGGSGNTIYF.

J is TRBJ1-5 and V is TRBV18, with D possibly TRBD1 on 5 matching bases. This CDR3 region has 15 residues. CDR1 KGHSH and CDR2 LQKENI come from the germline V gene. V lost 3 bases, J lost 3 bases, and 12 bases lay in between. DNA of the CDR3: TGTGCCAGCTCACCGGACCGGGGGATCAATCAGCCCCAGCATTTT. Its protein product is CASSPDRGINQPQHF.

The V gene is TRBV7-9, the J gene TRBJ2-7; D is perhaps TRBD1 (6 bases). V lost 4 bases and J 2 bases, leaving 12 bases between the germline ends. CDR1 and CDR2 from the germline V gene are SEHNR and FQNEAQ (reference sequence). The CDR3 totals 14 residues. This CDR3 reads CASSSRTDTYEQYF. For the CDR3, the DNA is TGTGCCAGCAGCTCCCGGACAGACACCTACGAGCAGTACTTC.